Below, 30 T cell receptor beta chains from the same sample are listed, as sequenced in a study of control samples from healthy donors and cancer patients. Assay used: immunoSEQ multiplex PCR; TCRdb lists only in-frame clones, some missing. Of 150,000 to 200,000 clones in the sample, around 94% were seen once. The sequenced sample was PBMCs. These receptors were collected from a man between 60 and 75 years old with colorectal cancer.

This rearrangement joins TRBV29-1 to TRBJ1-5; no clear D gene. V lost 5 bases and J 10 bases, leaving 15 bases between the germline ends. The CDR3 has 12 residues. The germline gives CDR1 SQVTM, CDR2 ANQGSEA. CDR3 sequence reads: CSVRPPTGPQHF. The DNA of the CDR3 is TGCAGCGTTAGGCCGCCCACTGGACCCCAGCATTTT.

The chain has TRBV29-1 and TRBJ2-2; TRBD1 matches at 9 bases. The V segment lost 8 bases and the J segment 5 bases; nucleotides outside the gene matches: 6. CDR1 and CDR2 (germline): SQVTM, ANQGSEA. CDR3 size: 13 residues. The CDR3, as DNA: TGCAGCTTCCGGGACAGGGATACCGGGGAGCTGTTTTTT. This encodes CSFRDRDTGELFF.

V usage is TRBV5-4 and J usage is TRBJ2-3, with 8 bases identical to TRBD2. Germline lookup yields CDR1 SGHNT and CDR2 YYREEE (reference sequence). Losses at the gene ends were 3 bases for V and 4 bases for J; bases not matched to a gene: 10. The CDR3 loop spans 16 amino acids. CDR3 sequence reads: CASSSGSSGAADTQYF. CDR3 nucleotides: TGTGCCAGCAGCTCAGGAAGTAGCGGGGCGGCAGATACGCAGTATTTT.

In DNA form, the CDR3 reads TGCGCCAGCAGCTTTTCTTTTGAGGGGTTTGGAGATACGCAGTATTTT. It yields the protein CASSFSFEGFGDTQYF. The chain links TRBV5-1 to TRBJ2-3; either TRBD1 or TRBD2 may supply D (5 bases each). The CDR3 totals 16 residues. Trimming removed 2 bases at V and 5 bases at J, with 18 bases between. Per germline, CDR1 SGHRS and CDR2 YFSETQ.

This clone came up a few times. The gene calls are TRBV7-9 and TRBJ2-2, with TRBD2 as a possible D gene (7 bases). The V end lost 4 bases, the J end lost 2 bases, and 14 bases lay between the germline ends. The CDR3 is made up of 16 amino acids. The germline V gene encodes CDR1 SEHNR and CDR2 FQNEAQ (reference sequence). The CDR3 spells CASSSPGGLNTGELFF. The CDR3 bases are TGTGCCAGCAGCTCCCCCGGGGGGCTAAACACCGGGGAGCTGTTTTTT.

The V call is TRBV7-9, the J call TRBJ2-5; no clear D. Trimming left V 3 bases short and J 4 bases short, with 9 bases between. This CDR3 spans 13 amino acids. Germline V gene sequence: CDR1 SEHNR, CDR2 FQNEAQ (reference sequence). The CDR3 DNA is TGTGCCAGCAGCTTGAGGTCCCGAGAGACCCAGTACTTC. Its translation: CASSLRSRETQYF.

V usage is TRBV7-9 and J usage is TRBJ2-3; 9 bases line up with TRBD1. There are 14 residues in the CDR3. V was clipped by 1 base and J by 4 bases; unmatched bases: 0. Germline V CDR1 and CDR2: SEHNR, FQNEAQ (reference sequence). CDR3 sequence (DNA): TGTGCCAGCAGCTTAGGACAGGGGGCAGATACGCAGTATTTT. It translates to CASSLGQGADTQYF. Filled out from reference TRBV7-9 and TRBJ2-3, the complete variable domain reads DTGVSQNPRHKITKRGQNVTFRCDPISEHNRLYWYRQTLGQGPEFLTYFQNEAQLEKSRLLSDRFSAERPKGSFSTLEIQRTEQGDSAMYLCASSLGQGADTQYFGPGTRLTVL.

This chain connects TRBV4-1 to TRBJ2-3; 8 bases agree with TRBD2. The V gene end was trimmed by 4 bases and the J gene end by 2 bases; junction bases not matched to a gene: 5. In germline, CDR1 is MGHRA, CDR2 YSYEKL. The CDR3 consists of 15 residues. The CDR3 nucleotides are TGCGCCAGCAGCCTCCAGCGGGGGCCCACAGATACGCAGTATTTT. This gives the protein CASSLQRGPTDTQYF.

The chain employs TRBV2 and TRBJ1-1; a weak D match, TRBD1 (6 bases). CDR1 and CDR2 (germline): SNHLY, FYNNEI. The CDR3 has 18 amino acids. V was shortened by 1 base and J by 5 bases, with 23 bases between the two germline ends. The CDR3: CASSEVRFRDKVSTEAFF. The CDR3 bases are TGTGCCAGCAGTGAAGTACGGTTCCGGGACAAGGTGTCGACTGAAGCTTTCTTT.

This sequence joins TRBV5-1 and TRBJ1-4, with a tentative D call TRBD1 (5 bases). Looked up from germline, CDR1 is SGHRS and CDR2 is YFSETQ. The CDR3 totals 14 residues. V was cut by 3 bases and J by 8 bases, with 14 bases left in between. For the CDR3, the DNA is TGCGCCAGCAGCTCCGGGACTAGAAGGGAAAAACTGTTTTTT. Protein product: CASSSGTRREKLFF.

The chain combines TRBV7-8 with TRBJ2-2, with D perhaps TRBD2 (6 bases). The germline V gene encodes CDR1 SGHVS and CDR2 FQNEAQ. V lost 2 bases to trimming and J lost 1 base, with 14 bases between them. This CDR3 comprises 17 residues. CDR3 in amino acids: CASSLMPSGGNTGELFF. CDR3 sequence (DNA): TGTGCCAGCAGCTTAATGCCGTCCGGGGGGAACACCGGGGAGCTGTTTTTT.

In the case of this clone: Sequence at one end of the junction differs from germline and may be a read error. The chain has TRBV19 and TRBJ1-5; unclear D gene. CDR1 LNHDA and CDR2 SQIVND come from the germline V gene (reference sequence). The CDR3 runs to 14 residues. In DNA, the CDR3 is TGTGCCAGTAGTCTGGACCTTAGCAATCAGCTCCAGCATTTT. Translating gives CASSLDLSNQLQHF. The variable domain in full, completed from reference TRBV19 and TRBJ1-5, reads DGGITQSPKYLFRKEGQNVTLSCEQNLNHDAMYWYRQDPGQGLRLIYYSQIVNDFQKGDIAEGYSVSREKKESFPLTVTSAQKNPTAFYLCASSLDLSNQLQHFGDGTRLSIL.

The chain recombines TRBV7-9 with TRBJ2-1, with 8 bases lining up with TRBD2. This CDR3 region has 17 residues. J gave up 10 bases and V 1 base, and 15 bases lay outside the gene matches. The germline CDR1 and CDR2 sequences are SEHNR and FQNEAQ (reference sequence). The CDR3 DNA sequence: TGTGCCAGCAGCTTAGGACTCGGGGGGGCCCCCTTGGGGGAGCAGTTCTTC. Protein sequence: CASSLGLGGAPLGEQFF.

The chain uses TRBV3-1 (or the pseudogene TRBV3-2) and TRBJ1-3, with D unclear. CDR3 length: 14 residues. Trimming pared 4 bases from V and 0 bases from J, leaving 7 bases between. Germline assignment: CDR1 LGHDT and CDR2 YNNKEL (reference sequence). The CDR3 reads CASSPYNSGNTIYF. The CDR3 DNA reads as TGTGCCAGCAGCCCCTACAACTCTGGAAACACCATATATTTT.

The chain is built from TRBV30 and TRBJ1-2; D not resolved. This CDR3 contains 16 residues. Germline CDR1 reads GTSNPN; CDR2 reads SVGIG (reference sequence). V was cut by 1 base and J by 5 bases, with 20 bases left in between. The CDR3 DNA follows: TGTGCCTGGAGTGGGCGTCCGGACGAGCTTGGGTATGGCTACACCTTC. This gives the protein CAWSGRPDELGYGYTF.

This clone was observed a single time. The rearrangement uses TRBV7-9 and TRBJ1-6; D not certain. Germline CDR1 and CDR2: SEHNR and FQNEAQ (reference sequence). The CDR3 is 15 amino acids. Trimming removed 1 base at V and 7 bases at J, with 11 bases between. The CDR3 is CASSLGARRNSPLHF. The DNA for the CDR3 is TGTGCCAGCAGCTTAGGGGCGCGGCGGAATTCACCCCTCCACTTT.

The chain uses TRBV10-2 and TRBJ2-1; possibly TRBD2 for D (6 bases). The CDR3 extends over 14 amino acids. Germline CDR1 and CDR2: WSHSY and SAAADI. V was cut by 3 bases and J by 8 bases, with 14 bases left in between. The CDR3 sequence is CASSETKGRHEQFF. DNA of the CDR3: TGCGCCAGCAGTGAAACGAAGGGGAGGCATGAGCAGTTCTTC.

The chain carries TRBV3-1 (or the pseudogene TRBV3-2) and TRBJ1-1; unclear D gene. Looked up from germline, CDR1 is LGHDT and CDR2 is YNNKEL (reference sequence). The germline V and J ends were trimmed by 4 bases and 8 bases, with 11 bases remaining between them. The CDR3 consists of 12 residues. The CDR3 DNA reads as TGTGCCAGCAGCCTGTTCCAGGCAGAAGCTTTCTTT. Its translation is CASSLFQAEAFF.

The gene calls are TRBV5-6 and TRBJ2-5, with 9 bases matching TRBD1. The ends lost 0 bases at V and 2 bases at J; junction bases unmatched: 5. CDR3 length: 16 residues. CDR1 is SGHDT, CDR2 YYEEEE, per germline. The DNA of the CDR3 is TGTGCCAGCAGCTTGGTTAGCGACAGGGGGCAAGAGACCCAGTACTTC. Amino acid sequence: CASSLVSDRGQETQYF. Variable domain in full (rest from reference TRBV5-6 and TRBJ2-5): DAGVTQSPTHLIKTRGQQVTLRCSPKSGHDTVSWYQQALGQGPQFIFQYYEEEERQRGNFPDRFSGHQFPNYSSELNVNALLLGDSALYLCASSLVSDRGQETQYFGPGTRLLVL.

V is TRBV6-5 and J is TRBJ2-3, with D unclear. V was trimmed by 6 bases and J by 0 bases, leaving 10 bases between them. The CDR3 sequence is 14 residues long. Looked up from germline, CDR1 is MNHEY and CDR2 is SVGAGI. This chain's CDR3 is CASRPRTSTDTQYF. The CDR3 DNA reads TGTGCCAGCAGGCCCCGGACCAGCACAGATACGCAGTATTTT.

This chain links TRBV3-1 (or the pseudogene TRBV3-2) with TRBJ1-3; 9 bases align to TRBD1. The CDR3 has 18 residues. Trimming cost V 9 bases and J 5 bases; bases outside gene matches: 20. CDR1 is LGHDT, CDR2 YNNKEL, per germline (reference sequence). The CDR3 is CASPGQGEHGRSRNTIYF. The CDR3 DNA sequence: TGTGCCAGTCCGGGACAGGGAGAACACGGACGCAGCCGAAACACCATATATTTT.

The rearrangement links TRBV18 to TRBJ1-1, with D uncertain. V was pared by 0 bases and J by 6 bases, with 11 bases between. Per germline, CDR1 KGHSH and CDR2 LQKENI. CDR3 length: 14 residues. The chain's CDR3 is CASSPPGGFPEAFF. The CDR3 DNA follows: TGTGCCAGCTCACCACCGGGAGGGTTCCCTGAAGCTTTCTTT.

This clone occurred a few times. The J gene is TRBJ2-1, the V gene TRBV30; D gene unclear. The length of the CDR3 is 10 residues. Germline V lookup: CDR1 GTSNPN, CDR2 SVGIG (reference sequence). V was cut by 5 bases and J by 5 bases, with 4 bases left in between. The CDR3 region has the DNA TGTGCCTGGGGGGACAATGAGCAGTTCTTC. It codes for CAWGDNEQFF.

This clone was seen a single time. This sequence joins TRBV7-9 and TRBJ2-2; possible D gene TRBD1, 6 bases. CDR1 and CDR2 from the germline V gene are SEHNR and FQNEAQ (reference sequence). There are 15 residues in the CDR3. Trimming removed 5 bases from V and 4 bases from J, with 14 bases in between. The CDR3 sequence is CASSRMTGSTGELFF. The CDR3 nucleotides are TGTGCCAGCAGCCGAATGACAGGCTCCACCGGGGAGCTGTTTTTT.

The chain carries TRBV25-1 and TRBJ2-7; D not resolved. Germline V lookup: CDR1 MGHDK, CDR2 SYGVNS. The CDR3 totals 11 residues. V dropped 10 bases and J dropped 7 bases, with 14 bases sitting between them. CDR3 coding DNA: TGTGCCACCGGCTGGGCGAGGGAGCAGTACTTC. It is translated as CATGWAREQYF.

V usage is TRBV18 and J usage is TRBJ2-5; D ambiguous. Trimming left V 1 base short and J 0 bases short, with 6 bases between. The germline V gene encodes CDR1 KGHSH and CDR2 LQKENI. The CDR3 totals 14 residues. As DNA, the CDR3 is TGTGCCAGCTCACCACAGGAGTACCAAGAGACCCAGTACTTC. Its protein is CASSPQEYQETQYF.

The chain carries TRBV10-2 and TRBJ2-1; D gene ambiguous. Germline CDR1 WSHSY, CDR2 SAAADI. Trimming cost V 2 bases and J 10 bases, with 6 bases left between them. The CDR3 consists of 11 residues. The CDR3 coding sequence is TGCGCCAGCAGTGAGGGGTCAGAGCAGTTCTTC. It yields the protein CASSEGSEQFF.

V gene TRBV18 combines with J gene TRBJ2-5, with TRBD2 matching 12 bases. This CDR3 has 18 amino acids. CDR1 and CDR2 from the germline V gene are KGHSH and LQKENI. The V and J ends lost 0 bases and 9 bases, in that order; junction bases with no gene match: 14. The CDR3 loop is CASSPPNTSGGPKEAQYF. DNA for the CDR3: TGTGCCAGCTCACCACCGAACACTAGCGGGGGGCCTAAGGAGGCCCAGTACTTC.

The rearrangement joins TRBV3-1 (or the pseudogene TRBV3-2) to TRBJ2-1; 12 bases are a match to TRBD2. Germline CDR1 is LGHDT and CDR2 is YNNKEL (reference sequence). The CDR3 spans 15 residues. V gave up 1 base and J gave up 15 bases; unmatched junction bases: 10. The CDR3 is CASSQATSGGRASFF. CDR3 nucleotides: TGTGCCAGCAGCCAAGCGACTAGCGGGGGACGAGCCTCGTTCTTC.

The chain uses TRBV7-9 and TRBJ2-1; D gene unclear. Trimming stripped 0 bases from V and 0 bases from J, with 3 bases between. The CDR3 totals 14 residues. Germline lookup yields CDR1 SEHNR and CDR2 FQNEAQ (reference sequence). In DNA form, the CDR3 reads TGTGCCAGCAGCTTAGCAAGCTCCTACAATGAGCAGTTCTTC. Translated: CASSLASSYNEQFF.